This TCR beta chain originates from a study of shared clonotypes between healthy human individuals. Trimming removed 5 bases at V and 4 bases at J, with 21 bases between. The CDR3 extends over 16 amino acids. Germline V gene lookup returns CDR1 MNHEY and CDR2 SMNVEV (reference sequence). To note about this clone: Antigen: not known.

Study-wide results and limits: Sampling used blood alone; tissue repertoires probably differ. Rarefaction revealed incomplete sorted-subset sequencing despite large depth.

Several immunoSEQ plates held equal portions of the genomic DNA taken from each subset. The repertoire was sequenced with immunoSEQ multiplex PCR; TCRdb's copy has only in-frame clones and lacks some. This sample has 1.4 million to 1.5 million clones, with around 97% found just once. The gene calls are TRBV27 and TRBJ2-7; the D is unclear. The TCR was taken from a man between 25 and 39 years old in good health. The sequenced material came from naive CD4+ T cells sorted from blood. Stated subset: CD45RA+ positively selected. The CDR3: CASSPYSGRAGYEQYF. CDR3 sequence (DNA): TGTGCCAGCAGTCCTTATAGTGGTAGGGCCGGGTACGAGCAGTACTTC.